The 25 T cell receptor beta chains listed next were all sequenced from one sample in a study of T cell repertoires in cytomegalovirus infection. TCRdb fed the reads into MiXCR, producing one record per CDR3 protein. The sample includes a few hundred thousand distinct CDR3 sequences, just under 40% seen only once; the top ten take 48%. Their target antigens are unknown. The sequencing used cultured PBMCs, collected from culture after CMV antigen stimulation. Receptors were obtained from a human donor in good health (CMV status not recorded). Some clones in this sample may be carry-over from other donors' samples.

This clonotype turned up a few times. This chain joins TRBV12-3 or TRBV12-4 and TRBJ2-2; D is perhaps TRBD1 (7 bases). The germline V and J ends were trimmed by 6 bases and 7 bases, with 9 bases remaining between them. The CDR3 runs to 12 residues. Here the CDR3 reads CASSQGGGELFF. The CDR3 nucleotides are TGTGCCAGCAGCCAGGGGGGCGGGGAGCTGTTTTTT.

This rearrangement joins TRBV9 to TRBJ2-5, with TRBD2 as a possible D gene (5 bases). CDR3 length: 14 residues. The V and J ends lost 0 bases and 4 bases respectively, with 10 bases between them. Germline V CDR1 and CDR2: SGDLS, YYNGEE. The CDR3 here is CASSVAPRGETQYF. The CDR3 nucleotides read TGTGCCAGCAGCGTAGCACCCCGGGGAGAGACCCAGTACTTC.

The V and J genes are TRBV2 and TRBJ2-7; the match to TRBD2 covers 11 bases. The CDR3 totals 16 residues. J was trimmed by 0 bases and V by 6 bases; bases with no gene match: 7. The germline V gene encodes CDR1 SNHLY and CDR2 FYNNEI. CDR3 DNA sequence: TGTGCCAGCAGCCACCCTCTAGCGGGGGGCTCCTACGAGCAGTACTTC. The encoded protein is CASSHPLAGGSYEQYF.

This clonotype was picked up a small number of times. The J gene is TRBJ2-1, the V gene TRBV28, with 8 bases matching TRBD2. This CDR3 is built from 14 residues. J gave up 7 bases and V 5 bases, and 7 bases lay outside the gene matches. Germline CDR1 reads MDHEN; CDR2 reads SYDVKM. The CDR3 reads CASSTGTRRNEQFF. The CDR3 DNA is TGTGCCAGCAGTACCGGGACTAGACGGAATGAGCAGTTCTTC.

This clonotype came up a few times. The chain combines TRBV11-2 with TRBJ2-3, with a tentative D call TRBD1 (6 bases). Trimming removed 2 bases at V and 3 bases at J, with 12 bases between. CDR1 SGHAT and CDR2 FQNNGV come from the germline V gene. This CDR3 spans 15 amino acids. The CDR3 nucleotides are TGTGCCAGCAGCTTAAGGGGACAAAAGACAGATACGCAGTATTTT. It yields the protein CASSLRGQKTDTQYF.

The V gene is TRBV7-2, the J gene TRBJ2-7, with D uncertain. The germline CDR1 and CDR2 sequences are SGHTA and FQGNSA. This CDR3 has 14 amino acids. V lost 1 base and J lost 3, with 10 bases in between. CDR3 sequence reads: CASSLGARRYEQYF. CDR3 nucleotides: TGTGCCAGCAGCTTAGGGGCGAGACGCTACGAGCAGTACTTC.

A note on this clonotype: A read error is possible here, since a much larger clone lies one base away. The V call is TRBV7-2, the J call TRBJ1-5; 9 bases align to TRBD1. Germline loops: CDR1 SGHTA, CDR2 FQGNSA. The length of the CDR3 is 15 residues. The CDR3 region is CASSLTGGSNQPQQF. The CDR3 region has the DNA TGTGCCAGCAGCCTGACAGGGGGGAGCAATCAGCCCCAGCAGTTT.

The chain combines TRBV20-1 with TRBJ2-3, with unresolved D. The germline V gene has CDR1 DFQATT and CDR2 SNEGSKA (reference sequence). Trimming took 6 bases from V and 4 from J, leaving 17 bases between them. The CDR3 loop spans 14 amino acids. The CDR3: CSAPAFDGPDTQYF. For the CDR3, the DNA is TGCAGTGCCCCAGCTTTCGACGGCCCAGATACGCAGTATTTT.

This clonotype was recorded at least ten times. The gene calls are TRBV7-2 and TRBJ1-1; 8 bases line up with TRBD1. Looked up from germline, CDR1 is SGHTA and CDR2 is FQGNSA. Unmatched junction bases numbered 9, after V lost 5 bases and J lost 7 bases. This CDR3 has 14 amino acids. The CDR3, as DNA: TGTGCCAGCAGCCTTGGACAGGGTGGGGTTGAAGCTTTCTTT. This codes for CASSLGQGGVEAFF.

This clonotype was counted many times. The chain uses TRBV7-2 and TRBJ2-4; possibly TRBD2 for D (5 bases). This CDR3 contains 15 residues. Germline values: CDR1 SGHTA, CDR2 FQGNSA. V was trimmed by 5 bases and J by 3 bases, leaving 14 bases between them. CDR3 region: CASSHGELGKNIQYF. The DNA of the CDR3 is TGTGCCAGCAGCCATGGGGAGCTGGGCAAAAACATTCAGTACTTC.

The J gene is TRBJ1-2, the V gene TRBV7-8; possibly TRBD1 for D (5 bases). This CDR3 spans 14 amino acids. Deletions cut 1 base from V and 3 bases from J, with 9 bases between. Germline V gene lookup returns CDR1 SGHVS and CDR2 FQNEAQ. The CDR3 is CASSLDGRDYGYTF. The CDR3 nucleotides read TGTGCCAGCAGCTTAGATGGCAGGGACTATGGCTACACCTTC.

This clonotype was detected a few times. The J gene is TRBJ2-7, the V gene TRBV4-3; D tentatively reads TRBD1 or TRBD2 (5 bases each). Germline CDR1 LGHNA, CDR2 YSLEER. V was trimmed by 2 bases and J by 0 bases, leaving 14 bases between them. There are 16 residues in the CDR3. In nucleotides, the CDR3 is TGCGCCAGCAGCCAACCGGGGCCACCTCCCTCCTACGAGCAGTACTTC. It yields the protein CASSQPGPPPSYEQYF.

In its sample, this clonotype was seen a few times. The chain employs TRBV7-2 and TRBJ1-2, with no clear D. The CDR3 sequence is 13 residues long. V was pared by 3 bases and J by 4 bases, with 9 bases between. Germline CDR1 reads SGHTA; CDR2 reads FQGNSA. CDR3 loop: CASSFDPPYGYTF. The CDR3 bases are TGTGCCAGCAGCTTTGACCCCCCCTATGGCTACACCTTC.

V usage is TRBV7-2 and J usage is TRBJ1-6, with D unclear. Germline CDR1 reads SGHTA; CDR2 reads FQGNSA. The CDR3 has 12 residues. The V and J ends lost 5 bases and 4 bases respectively, with 3 bases between them. In DNA form, the CDR3 reads TGTGCCAGCAGCCAGTATAATTCACCCCTCCACTTT. It is translated as CASSQYNSPLHF.

The chain carries TRBV2 and TRBJ2-4, with D tentatively TRBD2 (5 bases). Deletions cut 4 bases from V and 8 bases from J, with 6 bases between. This CDR3 has 11 amino acids. The germline V gene has CDR1 SNHLY and CDR2 FYNNEI. CDR3 sequence: CASSGEYIQYF. In DNA form, the CDR3 reads TGTGCCAGCAGTGGGGAGTACATTCAGTACTTC.

The chain carries TRBV2 and TRBJ2-1; D is perhaps TRBD1 or TRBD2 (7 bases each). Germline V CDR1 and CDR2: SNHLY, FYNNEI. The CDR3 runs to 18 residues. Deletions cut 4 bases from V and 0 bases from J, with 19 bases between. DNA for the CDR3: TGTGCCAGCAGTGTCGGGCAGGGGGGGAGTTACTCCTACAATGAGCAGTTCTTC. This translates into CASSVGQGGSYSYNEQFF.

As to this clonotype: At one of its ends the junction is not consistent with the germline gene, which may arise from a read error. The chain has TRBV7-8 and TRBJ2-3; maybe TRBD2 (6 bases). Germline CDR1 reads SGHVS; CDR2 reads FQNEAQ. The CDR3 consists of 14 residues. This CDR3 is CASSLRTNRDTQCF. In DNA form, the CDR3 reads TGTGCCAGCAGCCTCCGGACTAACCGGGATACGCAGTGTTTT.

The J gene is TRBJ2-7, the V gene TRBV7-2; weak D call: TRBD1 (6 bases). The CDR3 totals 14 residues. V lost 2 bases to trimming and J lost 5 bases, with 13 bases between them. The germline gives CDR1 SGHTA, CDR2 FQGNSA. The CDR3 nucleotides read TGTGCCAGCAGCTTAAAAACAGGGTCCCACGAGCAGTACTTC. This encodes CASSLKTGSHEQYF.

J is TRBJ2-1 and V is TRBV18; 7 bases map to TRBD1. Trimming removed 3 bases from V and 0 bases from J; junction bases left unmatched: 2. This CDR3 comprises 15 residues. Germline V gene sequence: CDR1 KGHSH, CDR2 LQKENI. This CDR3 reads CASSPDRSSYNEQFF. The CDR3 region has the DNA TGTGCCAGCTCACCGGACAGGAGCTCCTACAATGAGCAGTTCTTC.

The genes are TRBV7-6 and TRBJ2-3; D unclear. The germline gives CDR1 SGHVS, CDR2 FNYEAQ. Trimming took 7 bases from V and 4 from J, leaving 9 bases between them. The CDR3 totals 12 residues. CDR3 in DNA: TGTGCCAGCAACCCCTCTGCAGATACGCAGTATTTT. It encodes CASNPSADTQYF.

The rearrangement links TRBV19 to TRBJ2-7; D is undetermined. CDR3 length: 12 amino acids. Trimming cost V 6 bases and J 7 bases, with 13 bases left between them. Germline-derived CDR1 and CDR2 are LNHDA and SQIVND (reference sequence). CDR3 nucleotide sequence: TGTGCCAGTAGCCCCAATGGAAGGGAGCAGTACTTC. Protein sequence: CASSPNGREQYF.

The J gene is TRBJ2-3, the V gene TRBV10-2; TRBD1 aligns across 7 bases. This CDR3 has 13 amino acids. V gave up 3 bases and J gave up 6 bases; unmatched junction bases: 3. In germline, CDR1 is WSHSY, CDR2 SAAADI. CDR3 nucleotides: TGCGCCAGCAGTGAAGGGGGCGCGGATACGCAGTATTTT. Encoded protein: CASSEGGADTQYF.

This chain connects TRBV12-3 or TRBV12-4 to TRBJ2-7; unclear D gene. The CDR3 loop spans 15 amino acids. V was trimmed by 4 bases and J by 4 bases, leaving 17 bases between them. The chain's CDR3 is CASSSVDSILYEQYF. The CDR3 coding sequence is TGTGCCAGCAGTTCTGTCGACTCGATCCTATACGAGCAGTACTTC.

The chain joins TRBV6-1 to TRBJ2-5; no clear D gene. Germline V lookup: CDR1 MNHNS, CDR2 SASEGT. V was shortened by 4 bases and J by 3 bases, with 12 bases between the two germline ends. This CDR3 comprises 14 residues. The CDR3 region has the DNA TGTGCCAGCAGTGTTTTGGGCCAGGAAGAGACCCAGTACTTC. The encoded protein is CASSVLGQEETQYF.

This clonotype occurred a few times. This chain connects TRBV7-2 to TRBJ2-7; 9 nucleotides align to TRBD2. The CDR3 extends over 18 amino acids. V gave up 2 bases and J gave up 5 bases; unmatched junction bases: 16. CDR1 and CDR2 from the germline V gene are SGHTA and FQGNSA. The CDR3 sequence is CASSLPPWRGGRVDEQYF. For the CDR3, the DNA is TGTGCCAGCAGCTTACCCCCGTGGCGGGGGGGCAGGGTGGACGAGCAGTACTTC.